One TCR beta chain is described in this entry. No antigen is known for it. No much larger clone is present one base from it, and per-base qualities are unavailable. The sample belongs to a study of shared clonotypes between healthy human individuals (dated by TCRdb to 2018 to 2021). General notes on the study: The cohort included a few men and two women between 18 and 49 years of age. The study deeply sequenced blood TCR repertoires of about 5 healthy adults to estimate repertoire size and the extent of clonotype sharing between individuals. Different laboratories and diverse techniques were used to prepare libraries and sequence TCR repertoires, to increase sequencing depth and limit assay-specific biases. Per donor, three plates each were used for CD4 naive and CD4 memory, two for CD8 naive, and one for CD8 memory. Each donor's leukapheresis produced roughly between roughly 0.85 and 9.5 billion PBMCs.

At the junction V is shortened by 8 bases and J by 3 bases, with 14 bases in between. The CDR3 has 13 amino acids, counting the end cysteine and phenylalanine. Left in the record is the CDR3 DNA by itself, 39 bases read in frame from the first base. According to the germline V gene, CDR1 reads SNHLY and CDR2 reads FYNNEI. Using the deep immunoSEQ assay, TCR CDR3 regions were amplified from genomic DNA by multiplex PCR. Genomic DNA extracted from each cell subset was distributed evenly over all wells of several immunoSEQ 96-well plates, and each plate served as one replicate. Each replicate PCR for sorted subsets received about 210 ng genomic DNA, equal to roughly 30,000 T cell genomes. Purified libraries were quantified with a Qubit 3.0 fluorometer, sized on a Bioanalyzer 2100, and re-quantified with the KAPA Library Quantification kit. Each immunoSEQ 96-well plate was sequenced on its own single-read 150-cycle Illumina NextSeq 550 flow cell. In the original analysis: Because the immunoSEQ output held only junctional sequences and lacked quality scores, the filtering could not match the filtering applied to full-length reads. Sequences were annotated with PyIR, a Python wrapper for IgBLAST v1.9, using IMGT germline references to assign V/J genes and CDR3. Reads were removed for weak V/J assignments (E-value above 1e-6), missing CDR3, stop codons, out-of-frame junctions, or ambiguous translated residues. V3J clonotypes were defined by identical inferred V gene, J gene, and CDR3 amino acid sequence. Percentage overlap between repertoires was computed as shared unique clonotypes divided by the size of the smaller repertoire. Richness of each repertoire was evaluated using RTK rarefaction, the Chao1 estimator, and Recon v2.1 estimates of unobserved clonotypes. Generation probabilities for all TCRbeta clonotypes obtained by the gDNA method from a handful of donors were computed using OLGA. What TCRdb holds here is the immuneACCESS table cut down to in-frame rearrangements. Part of the clones is not present; checked against another copy, under half of the missing clones reflect an unresolved V gene, and the others are unexplained. The DNA gave D and trimming, while V, J and clone size come from that table. This sample comprises 2 million to 2.5 million clones, 95% of them detected only once. The ten largest clones capture approximately 0.13% of the sample.

Donors were healthy HIV-negative adults with no recently reported acute infections or vaccinations. Every donor was a Caucasian adult residing in Nashville, Tennessee, USA. CD4+ T cells were enriched by magnetic negative selection; naive cells were then positively selected on CD45RA, and the negative fraction formed the memory subset. Blood was collected by leukapheresis, and PBMCs were isolated by Ficoll-Histopaque density gradient centrifugation and then cryopreserved in liquid nitrogen vapor phase. Analytical flow cytometry was used to check the purity and quantity of every magnetically sorted T cell population. Each sorted fraction had its genomic DNA isolated and then quantified by UV absorbance on a Nanodrop 2000c. Findings and caveats that apply to the study as a whole: Higher generation probabilities were observed for clonotypes shared by all four sorted-subset donors than for non-shared clonotypes. Sampling was restricted to blood, and TCR repertoires in tissues likely differ from the TCR repertoires found in blood. Sharing across several donors was observed for approximately 4.6% of naive CD4, under 4% of naive CD8, 2% to 2.5% of memory CD4, and roughly 0.43% of memory CD8 clonotypes. Because the study included only a small number of donors, the genetic and exposure-history diversity represented was limited. Naive subsets generally had larger estimated clonotype richness than memory subsets did. Pairwise subsampling led to the expectation that sequencing depth would affect the degree of clonotype sharing among donors. Incomplete sequencing was indicated by rarefaction of sorted-subset datasets, despite the large sequencing depth.

Sequenced material: naive CD4+ T cells sorted from blood. The sample's cell subset or site label, in plain terms: CD45RA+ positively selected. The chain joins TRBV2 to TRBJ2-7, and TRBD2 may be the D gene, going by 5 matching bases. This receptor was identified in a man aged 18-30 years in good health. The CDR3 in this case is CASRRSGVYEQYF. The base sequence is TGTGCCAGCCGGCGGTCCGGGGTCTACGAGCAGTACTTC. The CDR3, completed at both ends by the reference TRBV2 and TRBJ2-7 genes, gives the full variable domain EPEVTQTPSHQVTQMGQEVILRCVPISNHLYFYWYRQILGQKVEFLVSFYNNEISEKSEIFDDQFSVERPDGSNFTLKIRSTKLEDSAMYFCASRRSGVYEQYFGPGTRLTVT.